The clone carrying this T cell receptor (beta chain) turned up a few times. Its antigen is currently unknown. This sample is part of a study of CD8 T cells in ankylosing spondylitis. General study points: Existing reports had already noted some motif variants in reactive arthritis synovial fluid and blood. A TCR beta motif of 7 to 9 highly homologous variants seemed to mark ankylosing spondylitis blood.

TCRdb reprocessed the 5' RACE reads with MiXCR, giving one entry per CDR3 protein. Here the sample spans approximately 350,000 distinct CDR3 sequences, 20% being singletons. Germline V CDR1 and CDR2: SQVTM, ANQGSEA. CDR3 size: 15 residues. Losses at the gene ends were 2 bases for V and 8 bases for J; bases not matched to a gene: 10. The sample comprised blood, either unsorted or a sorted T cell fraction (not recorded which). The sequence was collected from a male donor with ankylosing spondylitis or in good health (not recorded which). V and J are TRBV29-1 and TRBJ2-2; TRBD2 agrees at 8 bases. CDR3 DNA: TGCAGCGTTGAACCCGATGGCGGGGGGCAGGGGGAGCTGTTTTTT. It encodes CSVEPDGGGQGELFF.